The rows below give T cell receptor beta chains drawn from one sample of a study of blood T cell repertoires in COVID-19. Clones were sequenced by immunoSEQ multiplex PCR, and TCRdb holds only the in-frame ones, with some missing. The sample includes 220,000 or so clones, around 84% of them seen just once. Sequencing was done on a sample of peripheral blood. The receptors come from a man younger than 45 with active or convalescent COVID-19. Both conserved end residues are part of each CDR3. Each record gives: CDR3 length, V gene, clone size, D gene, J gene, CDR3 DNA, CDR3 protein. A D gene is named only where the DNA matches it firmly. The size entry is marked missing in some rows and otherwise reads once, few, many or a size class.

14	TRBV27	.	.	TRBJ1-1	TGTGCCAGCAACGGGGGACCCATGAACACTGAAGCTTTCTTT	CASNGGPMNTEAFF
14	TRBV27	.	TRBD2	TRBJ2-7	TGTGCCAGCAGCCCTAGCGGAATCTCCTACGAGCAGTACTTC	CASSPSGISYEQYF
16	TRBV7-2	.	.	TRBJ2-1	TGTGCCAGCGCCCCCTGGGGGGGGCGGGCGTCCAATGAGCAGTTCTTC	CASAPWGGRASNEQFF
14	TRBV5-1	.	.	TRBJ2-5	TGCGCCAGCAGCTTGGTCGGGAGTTTAGAGACCCAGTACTTC	CASSLVGSLETQYF
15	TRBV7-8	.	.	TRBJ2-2	TGTGCCAGCAGCTTAGTCCAGGCTGGCACCGGGGAGCTGTTTTTT	CASSLVQAGTGELFF
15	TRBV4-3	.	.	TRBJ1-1	TGCGCCAGCAGCCCCCGGGGGGCCCTGAACACTGAAGCTTTCTTT	CASSPRGALNTEAFF
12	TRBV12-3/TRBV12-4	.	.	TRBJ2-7	TGTGCCAGCAGTCCCCCCAGGGACGAGCAGTACTTC	CASSPPRDEQYF
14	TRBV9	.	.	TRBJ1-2	TGTGCCAGCAGCCCTACGGTCGGCGGGTATGGCTACACCTTC	CASSPTVGGYGYTF
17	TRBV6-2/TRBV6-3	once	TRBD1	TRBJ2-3	TGTGCCAGCAGTTACTCGGCGGGACAGGTTAGCACAGATACGCAGTATTTT	CASSYSAGQVSTDTQYF
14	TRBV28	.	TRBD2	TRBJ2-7	TGTGCCAGCTCCCCGGTGCGGGAGCTCTACGAGCAGTACTTC	CASSPVRELYEQYF
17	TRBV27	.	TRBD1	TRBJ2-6	TGTGCCAGCAGTCGCCGGACAGGGGGCTCTGGGGCCAACGTCCTGACTTTC	CASSRRTGGSGANVLTF
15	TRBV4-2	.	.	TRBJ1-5	TGTGCCAGCAGCCCAGAACTGAGTAGCAATCAGCCCCAGCATTTT	CASSPELSSNQPQHF
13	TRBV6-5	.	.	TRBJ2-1	TGTGCCAGCAGCCCCCCCGAAAACACGGGGCAGTTCTTC	CASSPPENTGQFF
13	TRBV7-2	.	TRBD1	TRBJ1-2	TGTGCCAGCAGCAGACAGGGAGTCTATGGCTACACCTTC	CASSRQGVYGYTF
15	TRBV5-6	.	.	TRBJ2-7	TGTGCCAGCAGCTACGGTCCCGGCCGGGACTACGAGCAGTACTTC	CASSYGPGRDYEQYF
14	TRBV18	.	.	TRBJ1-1	TGTGCCAGCTCACCACTCGGGGAGAACACTGAAGCTTTCTTT	CASSPLGENTEAFF
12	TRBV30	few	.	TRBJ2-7	TGTGCCTGGAGTGTATTCGGTCTCGAGCAGTACTTC	CAWSVFGLEQYF
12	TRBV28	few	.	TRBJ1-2	TGTGCCAGCAGTGGCCGGGGACTTGGCTACACCTTC	CASSGRGLGYTF
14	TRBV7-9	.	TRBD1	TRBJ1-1	TGTGCCAGCAGCAGAGGGACAGGGAACACTGAAGCTTTCTTT	CASSRGTGNTEAFF
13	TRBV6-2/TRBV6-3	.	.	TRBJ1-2	TGTGCCAGCAGTGTCGGATCTGTCGGGGGCTACACCTTC	CASSVGSVGGYTF
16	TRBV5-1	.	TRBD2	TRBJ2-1	TGCGCCAGCAGCCCCGGACGGCTAGCGGGGTTAGATGAGCAGTTCTTC	CASSPGRLAGLDEQFF
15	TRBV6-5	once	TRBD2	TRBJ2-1	TGTGCCAGCAGTTACCAACTAGCGGATTACAATGAGCAGTTCTTC	CASSYQLADYNEQFF
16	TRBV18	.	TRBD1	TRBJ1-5	TGTGCCAGCTCGCCCCCTAAACAGGGGGGATATCAGCCCCAGCATTTT	CASSPPKQGGYQPQHF
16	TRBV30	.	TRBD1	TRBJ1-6	TGTGCCTGGACCCCCCCCGGGACCGCCAGGGGGTCACCCCTCCACTTT	CAWTPPGTARGSPLHF
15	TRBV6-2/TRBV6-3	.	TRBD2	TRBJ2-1	TGTGCCAGCAGCGACCTGGGCGGGGGAGTGGCTGAGCAGTTCTTC	CASSDLGGGVAEQFF
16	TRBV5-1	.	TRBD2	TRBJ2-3	TGCGCCAGCAGCTCGGGACTAGCGGCTACCACAGATACGCAGTATTTT	CASSSGLAATTDTQYF
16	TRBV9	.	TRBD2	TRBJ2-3	TGTGCCAGCAGCGTAGACCCGCGGGGGGGGGCAGATACGCAGTATTTT	CASSVDPRGGADTQYF
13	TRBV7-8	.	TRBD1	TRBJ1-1	TGTGCCAGCAGCCGACAGGGGCCCACTGAAGCTTTCTTT	CASSRQGPTEAFF
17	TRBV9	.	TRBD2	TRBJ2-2	TGTGCCAGCAGCCCCGAGGGAGGCGGGAGGCGGACCGGGGAGCTGTTTTTT	CASSPEGGGRRTGELFF
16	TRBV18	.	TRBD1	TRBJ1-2	TGTGCCAGCTCACCAACAGGACAGGGCGCTAACTATGGCTACACCTTC	CASSPTGQGANYGYTF
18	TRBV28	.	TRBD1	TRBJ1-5	TGTGCCAGCAGTTGGATACAGGGGGAGGTGGTCAGCAATCAGCCCCAGCATTTT	CASSWIQGEVVSNQPQHF
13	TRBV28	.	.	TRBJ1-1	TGTGCCAGTGAGGACAGCACCCTAAATGAAGCTTTCTTT	CASEDSTLNEAFF
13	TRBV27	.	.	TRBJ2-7	TGTGCCAGCAGTTTATTGGCCGGGGAAGAGCAGTACTTC	CASSLLAGEEQYF
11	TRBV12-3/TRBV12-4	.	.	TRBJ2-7	TGTGCCAGCAGCCAGAGCGACGAGCAGTACTTC	CASSQSDEQYF
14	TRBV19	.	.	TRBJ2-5	TGTGCCAGTAGTAATAGCGGATCTCCAAAGACCCAGTACTTC	CASSNSGSPKTQYF
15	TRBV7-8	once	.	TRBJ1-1	TGTGCCAGCAGCTTAGAGGGGACTTCGGAAACTGAAGCTTTCTTT	CASSLEGTSETEAFF
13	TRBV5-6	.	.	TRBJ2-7	TGTGCCAGCAGCTTGCGCGGGGAAGGCGAGCAGTACTTC	CASSLRGEGEQYF
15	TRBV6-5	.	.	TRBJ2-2	TGTGCCAGCAGTAATCTAGAATTCCGGGCCGGGGAGCTGTTTTTT	CASSNLEFRAGELFF
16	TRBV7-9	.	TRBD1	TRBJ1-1	TGTGCCAGCAGCTTAGCTACAGGGGTTAGGGGCACTGAAGCTTTCTTT	CASSLATGVRGTEAFF
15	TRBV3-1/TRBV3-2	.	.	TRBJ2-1	TGTGCCAGCAGCCATGGGACTTTCTCCTACAATGAGCAGTTCTTC	CASSHGTFSYNEQFF
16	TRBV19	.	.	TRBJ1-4	TGTGCCAGTAGTAGTAGACGGAGCACCTCAAATGAAAAACTGTTTTTT	CASSSRRSTSNEKLFF
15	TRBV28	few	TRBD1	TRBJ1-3	TGTGCCAGCAGAACGACAGGGGTCGTTGGAAACACCATATATTTT	CASRTTGVVGNTIYF
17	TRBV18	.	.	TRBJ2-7	TGTGCCAGCTCACCAGTGGACACCGGTAAATTTCTTTACGAGCAGTACTTC	CASSPVDTGKFLYEQYF
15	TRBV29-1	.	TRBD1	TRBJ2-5	TGCAGCGCTCCCCCGGGACAGGGGGGACAAGAGACCCAGTACTTC	CSAPPGQGGQETQYF
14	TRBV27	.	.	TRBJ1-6	TGTGCCAGCATGTTGGTCTTCGGTAATTCACCCCTCCACTTT	CASMLVFGNSPLHF
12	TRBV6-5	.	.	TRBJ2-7	TGTGCCAGCAGTTCCTCTCGGTACGAGCAGTACTTC	CASSSSRYEQYF
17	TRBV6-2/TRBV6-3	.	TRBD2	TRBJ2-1	TGTGCCAGCAGTTCGACTAGCGGGAGGGCCGAGTGGAATGAGCAGTTCTTC	CASSSTSGRAEWNEQFF
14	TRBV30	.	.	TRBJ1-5	TGTGCCTGGGGAGGGGGACAATACAATCAGCCCCAGCATTTT	CAWGGGQYNQPQHF
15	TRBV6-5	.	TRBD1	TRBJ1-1	TGTGCCAGCAGTTACGGGGACAGAATGAACACTGAAGCTTTCTTT	CASSYGDRMNTEAFF
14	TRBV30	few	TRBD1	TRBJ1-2	TGTGCCTGGGTAAGGGACAGTACTTACCAGAGCTACACCTTC	CAWVRDSTYQSYTF
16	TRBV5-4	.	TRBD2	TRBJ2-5	TGTGCCAGCTTTCTGTGGACTAGCGGGATAACAGAGACCCAGTACTTC	CASFLWTSGITETQYF